Listed below are T cell receptor beta chains from one sample, sequenced in a study of blood T cell repertoires in COVID-19. Clones were read by immunoSEQ multiplex PCR, and TCRdb kept only the in-frame ones, dropping some. This table holds under 200,000 clones, 79% found once. Sequenced material: PBMCs or T cells enriched from blood (not recorded which). The receptors here all came from a woman between 65 and 79 years old in a cohort exposed to, infected with or recovered from COVID-19 (not recorded which). The CDR3 runs from the conserved cysteine through the conserved F or W. The order of the fields is J gene, V gene, D gene, clone size, CDR3 protein, CDR3 DNA. D genes are given only for firm matches. Where a row states a size, it is once, few, many or the class of an expanded clone; other rows omit it.

>TRBJ2-1|TRBV18|TRBD2|.
CASSPPGLAGFGEQFF
TGTGCCAGCTCACCACCGGGACTAGCGGGGTTCGGTGAGCAGTTCTTC
>TRBJ2-4|TRBV2|.|once
CASSGARGAGNIQYF
TGTGCCAGCTCAGGGGCCAGGGGCGCAGGAAACATTCAGTACTTC
>TRBJ2-5|TRBV3-1/TRBV3-2|TRBD2|.
CASAGGPQETQYF
TGTGCCTCGGCGGGAGGGCCACAAGAGACCCAGTACTTC
>TRBJ2-6|TRBV28|.|.
CASSLVHSGANVLTF
TGTGCCAGCAGTTTAGTCCACTCTGGGGCCAACGTCCTGACTTTC
>TRBJ2-7|TRBV11-3|.|.
CASSLFRGKNEQYF
TGTGCCAGCAGCTTGTTCAGGGGAAAGAACGAGCAGTACTTC
>TRBJ2-5|TRBV7-9|TRBD2|.
CASSPGLAGVRKTQYF
TGTGCCAGCAGCCCAGGACTAGCGGGAGTTCGGAAGACCCAGTACTTC
>TRBJ1-2|TRBV12-5|.|.
CASGLVPGNYGYTF
TGTGCTAGTGGTTTGGTACCGGGGAACTATGGCTACACCTTC
>TRBJ2-2|TRBV5-5|.|.
CASSFQYGNTGELFF
TGTGCCAGCAGCTTTCAATACGGGAACACCGGGGAGCTGTTTTTT
>TRBJ1-3|TRBV6-5|.|.
CASTPPGNTIYF
TGTGCCAGCACTCCTCCTGGAAACACCATATATTTT
>TRBJ2-1|TRBV9|TRBD1|.
CASSVTQGRGQDNEQFF
TGTGCCAGCAGCGTAACCCAGGGCAGGGGGCAGGACAATGAGCAGTTCTTC
>TRBJ2-2|TRBV19|TRBD2|.
CASSLSSGTGELFF
TGTGCCAGTAGTCTCTCTAGCGGCACCGGGGAGCTGTTTTTT
>TRBJ1-4|TRBV7-3|.|once
CASSLWAVNEKLFF
TGTGCCAGCAGCTTATGGGCAGTGAATGAAAAACTGTTTTTT
>TRBJ1-3|TRBV5-1|.|few
CASSLEAGYGNTIYF
TGCGCCAGCAGCTTGGAGGCAGGGTATGGAAACACCATATATTTT
>TRBJ1-4|TRBV2|.|.
CASSGNQLGEKLFF
TGTGCCAGCAGTGGGAACCAACTAGGGGAAAAACTGTTTTTT
>TRBJ1-3|TRBV15|.|.
CATSRDGVSSGNTIYF
TGTGCCACCAGCAGAGATGGAGTTAGCTCTGGAAACACCATATATTTT
>TRBJ1-3|TRBV10-1|.|.
CASSEQGRGNTIYF
TGCGCCAGCAGCGAACAGGGACGTGGAAACACCATATATTTT
>TRBJ2-1|TRBV5-1|TRBD2|few
CASSEVAGEEQFF
TGCGCCAGCAGTGAGGTAGCGGGGGAAGAGCAGTTCTTC
>TRBJ2-3|TRBV6-1|.|.
CASSERMALRTDTQYF
TGTGCCAGCAGTGAACGCATGGCCTTACGAACAGATACGCAGTATTTT
>TRBJ1-1|TRBV11-2|.|.
CASSPTLGQGAAEAFF
TGTGCCAGCAGCCCCACTCTCGGGCAGGGCGCGGCTGAAGCTTTCTTT
>TRBJ2-1|TRBV5-1|TRBD1|once
CASSSRQGYNEQFF
TGCGCCAGCAGCTCACGACAGGGATACAATGAGCAGTTCTTC
>TRBJ2-7|TRBV27|.|few
CASGLPRRYSYEQYF
TGTGCCAGCGGGTTGCCGAGGCGGTACTCCTACGAGCAGTACTTC
>TRBJ2-1|TRBV5-1|TRBD1|.
CASSVAGTGGPNEQFF
TGCGCCAGCAGCGTTGCCGGGACAGGGGGCCCGAATGAGCAGTTCTTC
>TRBJ1-1|TRBV19|.|.
CASKPQGLMNTEAFF
TGTGCCAGCAAACCGCAGGGGCTCATGAACACTGAAGCTTTCTTT
>TRBJ2-1|TRBV28|.|.
CASRTDPYNEQFF
TGTGCCAGCAGGACAGATCCCTACAATGAGCAGTTCTTC
>TRBJ2-1|TRBV7-9|TRBD2|.
CASSLSGRKFF
TGTGCCAGCAGCTTAAGCGGGAGGAAGTTCTTC
>TRBJ1-4|TRBV2|TRBD1|few
CASRGIRGLSEKLFF
TGTGCCAGCAGAGGGATCAGGGGGCTATCGGAAAAACTGTTTTTT
>TRBJ1-5|TRBV7-2|.|.
CASSLEYSQPQHF
TGTGCCAGCAGCTTAGAGTACAGTCAGCCCCAGCATTTT
>TRBJ2-1|TRBV9|.|.
CASSAKTSYNEQFF
TGTGCCAGCAGCGCTAAGACTAGCTACAATGAGCAGTTCTTC
>TRBJ2-2|TRBV5-6|TRBD1|.
CASSFPRGYTGELFF
TGTGCCAGCAGCTTTCCCAGGGGGTATACCGGGGAGCTGTTTTTT
>TRBJ1-2|TRBV19|.|.
CASSLGLDGYTF
TGTGCCAGTAGTCTCGGACTAGATGGCTACACCTTC
>TRBJ1-1|TRBV28|TRBD1|.
CASSPDRGYLNTEAFF
TGTGCCAGCAGTCCCGACAGGGGGTATTTGAACACTGAAGCTTTCTTT
>TRBJ1-2|TRBV12-3/TRBV12-4|.|.
CASSFRTNYGYTF
TGTGCCAGCAGTTTTAGAACTAACTATGGCTACACCTTC
>TRBJ2-1|TRBV3-1/TRBV3-2|TRBD2|.
CASSPKSPLAGGPREQFF
TGTGCCAGCAGCCCGAAGTCCCCTCTAGCGGGAGGGCCTAGGGAGCAGTTCTTC
>TRBJ2-7|TRBV5-1|TRBD1|.
CASSNGQGAYEQYF
TGCGCCAGCAGCAACGGACAGGGGGCCTACGAGCAGTACTTC
>TRBJ1-1|TRBV28|.|.
CASTYQGRKYTEAFF
TGTGCCAGCACCTACCAGGGCCGCAAGTACACTGAAGCTTTCTTT
>TRBJ1-6|TRBV4-3|TRBD1|.
CASSQGQGMGSPLHF
TGCGCCAGCAGCCAAGGACAGGGAATGGGTTCACCCCTCCACTTT
>TRBJ2-1|TRBV6-5|TRBD1|.
CASSGTGGYNEQFF
TGTGCCAGCTCAGGGACAGGGGGTTACAATGAGCAGTTCTTC
>TRBJ2-5|TRBV3-1/TRBV3-2|.|.
CASSQTVQGKTQYF
TGTGCCAGCAGCCAAACCGTGCAGGGCAAGACCCAGTACTTC
>TRBJ2-5|TRBV28|TRBD1|.
CASSPGQFQETQYF
TGTGCCAGCAGCCCGGGACAGTTTCAAGAGACCCAGTACTTC
>TRBJ2-1|TRBV5-1|TRBD2|.
CASSTLAGGTDNEQFF
TGCGCCAGCAGCACCTTAGCGGGGGGAACTGACAATGAGCAGTTCTTC
>TRBJ2-5|TRBV7-3|TRBD2|few
CASSKTSGSWETQYF
TGTGCCAGCAGCAAAACTAGCGGGAGTTGGGAGACCCAGTACTTC
>TRBJ1-2|TRBV28|.|.
CASSPGSGVFYGYTF
TGTGCCAGCAGTCCCGGGAGCGGGGTGTTCTATGGCTACACCTTC
>TRBJ2-7|TRBV6-4|TRBD1|.
CASSDVPGGLAYEQYF
TGTGCCAGCAGTGACGTCCCAGGGGGCCTCGCCTACGAGCAGTACTTC
>TRBJ2-3|TRBV29-1|TRBD1|.
CSVRTGDRTDTQYF
TGCAGCGTCAGGACAGGGGATCGGACAGATACGCAGTATTTT
>TRBJ2-1|TRBV19|TRBD2|.
CASNPGGLAHASNRKQFF
TGTGCCAGTAATCCCGGGGGACTAGCGCACGCATCCAATCGGAAGCAGTTCTTC
>TRBJ2-5|TRBV3-1/TRBV3-2|.|.
CASSQAQETQYF
TGTGCCAGCAGCCAAGCGCAAGAGACCCAGTACTTC
>TRBJ1-4|TRBV2|TRBD1|.
CASSEQGQGTEKLFF
TGTGCCAGCAGTGAACAGGGACAGGGGACTGAAAAACTGTTTTTT
>TRBJ1-4|TRBV28|.|.
CASSLGQSNEKLFF
TGTGCCAGCAGTTTGGGGCAGAGCAATGAAAAACTGTTTTTT
>TRBJ2-7|TRBV10-2|TRBD2|.
CASRRGAASGFYEQYF
TGCGCCAGCAGAAGAGGGGCGGCTAGCGGGTTTTACGAGCAGTACTTC
>TRBJ1-5|TRBV19|.|once
CASKTPGDSNQPQHF
TGTGCCAGTAAAACCCCCGGGGATAGCAATCAGCCCCAGCATTTT
>TRBJ1-2|TRBV29-1|TRBD1|once
CSAPSTGEYGYTF
TGCAGCGCCCCGTCGACAGGGGAATATGGCTACACCTTC
>TRBJ2-2|TRBV19|TRBD2|.
CASSTLATTGELFF
TGTGCCAGTAGTACACTAGCGACCACCGGGGAGCTGTTTTTT
>TRBJ1-2|TRBV24-1|TRBD1|.
CATSDPGTGPGGYTF
TGTGCCACCAGTGATCCCGGGACAGGGCCGGGTGGCTACACCTTC
>TRBJ2-1|TRBV5-4|.|.
CASSLSGALYNEQFF
TGTGCCAGCAGCTTATCGGGAGCGTTATACAATGAGCAGTTCTTC
>TRBJ1-1|TRBV18|.|few
CASSLNRVANTEAFF
TGTGCCAGCTCCCTTAACAGGGTTGCGAACACTGAAGCTTTCTTT
>TRBJ1-2|TRBV18|.|.
CASSPGVEDGYTF
TGTGCCAGCTCACCAGGGGTGGAGGATGGCTACACCTTC
>TRBJ1-4|TRBV2|.|.
CAGYAERGEKLFF
TGTGCTGGGTATGCAGAAAGAGGTGAAAAACTGTTTTTT
>TRBJ2-1|TRBV7-3|TRBD2|.
CASSLLAGAAPEQFF
TGTGCCAGCAGCTTACTAGCGGGAGCGGCCCCTGAGCAGTTCTTC
>TRBJ2-7|TRBV3-1/TRBV3-2|.|.
CASSQSAYEQYF
TGTGCCAGCAGCCAATCCGCCTACGAGCAGTACTTC
>TRBJ1-2|TRBV12-3/TRBV12-4|TRBD1|.
CASTPTGVSGYTF
TGTGCCAGCACCCCTACAGGGGTCAGTGGCTACACCTTC